This T cell receptor (beta chain) was identified during a study of regulatory T cells in long-lasting Graves disease. CDR3 length equals 16 residues. Germline V gene data show CDR1 as SQVTM and CDR2 as ANQGSEA. The junction had 9 bases not matched to a gene; V was cut back by 2 bases and J by 4 bases. This clonotype came up many times. No antigen is known for it. Time point defined: newly diagnosed GD, antithyroid drugs for less than 3 months. With RNA extracted from PBMCs as input, the TCR library was made. The patient group derived from an endocrinology department in Xi'an, China. The TCR beta library used iRepertoire HTBI primers with Arm-PCR amplification of CDR3. Each CDR3 protein is one row after TCRdb ran MiXCR on the multiplex PCR reads. Seen here are 530,000 or so distinct CDR3 sequences, 13% observed once, and the top ten hold more than 8.5%. Study observations and caveats: Only peripheral blood was studied, not thyroid tissue.

Another study also made use of these data, one on T cells in Graves' hyperthyroidism and ophthalmopathy. That investigation notes: Diagnosis relied on clinical symptoms, serum thyroxine and TRAb, thyroid ultrasound and orbital computed tomography.

This TCR derives from a young man with Graves disease. V is TRBV29-1 and J is TRBJ2-1; 9 nucleotides line up with TRBD2. The input for sequencing was peripheral blood mononuclear cells (PBMCs), taken at new diagnosis, from a patient treated with antithyroid drugs. As DNA, the CDR3 is TGCAGCGTTGAAATCCCGAGACTAGCGGCGTACAATGAGCAGTTCTTC. It codes for CSVEIPRLAAYNEQFF.